The 17 T cell receptor beta chains listed next were all sequenced from one sample in a study of cytomegalovirus exposure and HLA in healthy donors. PCR amplification relied on 60 Vbeta primers (plus 13 Jbeta primers). TCRdb's copy holds only in-frame clones and misses some; the assay was immunoSEQ multiplex PCR. Seen here are roughly 100,000 clones, roughly 80% observed once, and the top ten hold over 4%. Specimen: PBMCs. All receptors derive from a man between 50 and 59 years old in good health and CMV-seropositive.

This clone was detected once. The CDR3 spells CASSLTGTGAYEQYF. As DNA, the CDR3 is TGTGCCAGCAGCCTAACCGGGACAGGAGCCTACGAGCAGTACTTC. The chain joins TRBV13 to TRBJ2-7; 8 positions agree with TRBD1. Germline V gene data show CDR1 as PRHDT and CDR2 as FYEKMQ (reference sequence). This CDR3 region has 15 residues. V shed 5 bases, J shed 2 bases, and the junction held 8 bases outside the gene matches. The whole variable domain, filled in from reference TRBV13 and TRBJ2-7, reads AAGVIQSPRHLIKEKRETATLKCYPIPRHDTVYWYQQGPGQDPQFLISFYEKMQSDKGSIPDRFSAQQFSDYHSELNMSSLELGDSALYFCASSLTGTGAYEQYFGPGTRLTVT.

This clone appeared a few times. This sequence joins TRBV15 and TRBJ2-1, with TRBD2 matching over 9 bases. The CDR3 spans 20 residues. The V segment lost 1 base and the J segment 3 bases; nucleotides outside the gene matches: 16. Germline loops: CDR1 LNHNV, CDR2 YYDKDF (reference sequence). CDR3 residues: CATSRGWASGKLKFYNEQFF. The CDR3 DNA reads as TGTGCCACCAGCAGAGGGTGGGCTAGCGGGAAGCTCAAATTCTACAATGAGCAGTTCTTC.

The chain has TRBV30 and TRBJ1-3; D may be TRBD1 (6 bases). Trimming cost V 0 bases and J 2 bases, with 14 bases left between them. This CDR3 has 16 amino acids. The germline V gene has CDR1 GTSNPN and CDR2 SVGIG (reference sequence). The CDR3 DNA is TGTGCCTGGAGTGTAGGGGGTACGGTAGCTGGAAACACCATATATTTT. Translated: CAWSVGGTVAGNTIYF.

This clone was recorded once. The chain has TRBV27 and TRBJ2-1; TRBD2 matches at 11 bases. With V trimmed by 3 bases and J by 7 bases, 11 bases remained unmatched. CDR1 is MNHEY and CDR2 is SMNVEV in the germline V gene (reference sequence). The CDR3 runs to 17 residues. The CDR3 DNA follows: TGTGCCAGCAGTTTCGGGTGGGGGACTAGCGGTCGGAATGAGCAGTTCTTC. Its translation: CASSFGWGTSGRNEQFF.

This sequence joins TRBV7-8 and TRBJ2-5; D might be TRBD2 (6 bases). Matching the DNA end better, TRBJ2-7 makes the J call doubtful. The length of the CDR3 is 11 residues. Germline assignment: CDR1 SGHVS and CDR2 FQNEAQ. The chain's CDR3 is CASGREYEQYF. For the CDR3, the DNA is TGTGCCAGCGGCCGGGAGTACGAGCAGTACTTC.

This clone was observed once. V and J are TRBV5-8 and TRBJ2-7; 9 nucleotides align to TRBD1. The germline V gene has CDR1 SGHTS and CDR2 YDEGEE. After removal of 4 bases from V and 2 bases from J, the junction contained 7 bases not matched to a gene. The CDR3 extends over 15 amino acids. The CDR3 loop reads CASSLSGQGAYEQYF. The DNA of the CDR3 is TGTGCCAGCAGCCTATCGGGACAGGGTGCCTACGAGCAGTACTTC.

This CDR3 is CASSLGVGTNYNEQFF. In DNA form, the CDR3 reads TGTGCCAGCAGCTTGGGCGTAGGGACTAACTACAATGAGCAGTTCTTC. This chain joins TRBV7-9 and TRBJ2-1; 7 positions match TRBD2. Trimming removed 3 bases from V and 3 bases from J; junction bases left unmatched: 8. The germline gives CDR1 SEHNR, CDR2 FQNEAQ (reference sequence). The CDR3 contains 16 residues.

The chain links TRBV21-1 to TRBJ2-5; TRBD2 was called by the table and not checked on the DNA. TRBV21-1 corresponds to a pseudogene. The CDR3 length is 13 residues. The CDR3 coding sequence is TGTGCCAGCAGCAAAGATGGCAGGTCCCCCGGGGACTTC. Encoded protein: CASSKDGRSPGDF.

This sequence joins TRBV5-6 and TRBJ2-1; 10 bases are a match to TRBD2. The CDR3 is made up of 16 amino acids. V shed 5 bases and J 0 bases; nucleotides not matched to a gene: 5. Germline assignment: CDR1 SGHDT and CDR2 YYEEEE. The CDR3 DNA is TGTGCCAGCAGTCTTAGCGGGAGGAGCTCCTACAATGAGCAGTTCTTC. It is translated as CASSLSGRSSYNEQFF.

The chain links TRBV11-3 to TRBJ2-1; 13 bases are a match to TRBD2. Germline V gene data show CDR1 as SGHNT and CDR2 as YENEEA. J was trimmed by 6 bases and V by 5 bases; bases with no gene match: 7. This CDR3 contains 16 residues. Written as DNA, the CDR3 is TGTGCCAGCAGCCAACATACTAGCGGGAGGGCCAATGAGCAGTTCTTC. This sequence encodes CASSQHTSGRANEQFF.

The sample holds a few counts of this clone. This chain connects TRBV5-1 to TRBJ2-3; the match to TRBD1 covers 10 bases. The germline V gene has CDR1 SGHRS and CDR2 YFSETQ. The J segment lost 4 bases and the V segment lost 4 bases, leaving 6 bases of the junction unmatched. This CDR3 is built from 15 residues. The CDR3 sequence is CASSPTGGAADTQYF. DNA of the CDR3: TGCGCCAGCAGCCCGACAGGGGGCGCAGCAGATACGCAGTATTTT.

The gene calls are TRBV19 and TRBJ1-2, with D hard to call. The germline V and J ends were trimmed by 11 bases and 0 bases, with 19 bases remaining between them. CDR1 and CDR2 (germline): LNHDA, SQIVND (reference sequence). CDR3 length: 15 residues. Written as DNA, the CDR3 is TGTGCCGTGAGGGCAGGTCTCCGGGCTAACTATGGCTACACCTTC. It is translated as CAVRAGLRANYGYTF.

The chain employs TRBV6-1 and TRBJ2-7; 9 bases are shared with TRBD1. This CDR3 has 14 residues. Germline V CDR1 and CDR2: MNHNS, SASEGT. J was trimmed by 3 bases and V by 6 bases; bases with no gene match: 6. CDR3 loop: CASREGQGDYEQYF. Here the CDR3 DNA reads TGTGCCAGCAGGGAGGGACAGGGTGACTACGAGCAGTACTTC.

The chain is built from TRBV5-5 and TRBJ2-7; a weak D match, TRBD2 (5 bases). CDR3 size: 15 residues. Trimming removed 0 bases from V and 4 bases from J, with 14 bases in between. CDR1 is SGHKS, CDR2 YYEKEE, per germline (reference sequence). In nucleotides, the CDR3 is TGTGCCAGCAGCTTGGGAGGAGGCTCGTTATACGAGCAGTACTTC. Its protein is CASSLGGGSLYEQYF.

This chain connects TRBV15 to TRBJ1-2, with 9 bases lining up with TRBD1. Germline V gives CDR1 LNHNV, CDR2 YYDKDF (reference sequence). The CDR3 consists of 16 residues. The trim removed 4 bases at V and 4 bases at J, leaving 10 bases unmatched. CDR3: CATSTTGTGIVYGYTF. CDR3 in DNA: TGTGCCACCAGCACTACCGGGACAGGGATAGTCTATGGCTACACCTTC.

The rearrangement uses TRBV5-1 and TRBJ2-3, with TRBD2 identical over 9 bases. Germline-derived CDR1 and CDR2 are SGHRS and YFSETQ. The CDR3 is 15 amino acids. V lost 2 bases to trimming and J lost 4 bases; unmatched junction nucleotides: 5. The CDR3, as DNA: TGCGCCAGCAGCTTCGCTAGCGGGGTCGCAGATACGCAGTATTTT. It yields the protein CASSFASGVADTQYF.

V gene TRBV2 combines with J gene TRBJ1-1; possibly TRBD1 for D (5 bases). This CDR3 is 14 amino acids long. Per the germline V gene, CDR1 is SNHLY and CDR2 is FYNNEI. V shed 4 bases and J shed 1 base, with 10 bases lying between them. DNA for the CDR3: TGTGCCAGCAGTGTGGGTAGGGGGAACACTGAAGCTTTCTTT. This encodes CASSVGRGNTEAFF.